These 20 T cell receptor beta chains were all obtained from the same sample, sequenced in a study of blood T cell repertoires in COVID-19. Sequencing used immunoSEQ multiplex PCR; TCRdb keeps in-frame clones, though not all of them. The data contain about 59,000 clones, under 90% of them singletons. What was sequenced was peripheral blood. The receptors stem from a woman at least 80 years old with active or convalescent COVID-19.

The CDR3 DNA reads TGTGCCAGCAGCCCGACAGGGAGTAGGGAAACTGAAGCTTTCTTT. Encoded protein: CASSPTGSRETEAFF. V gene TRBV5-4 combines with J gene TRBJ1-1; 7 bases are shared with TRBD1. V shed 4 bases, J shed 5 bases, and the junction held 11 bases outside the gene matches. CDR3 length equals 15 residues. The germline V gene encodes CDR1 SGHNT and CDR2 YYREEE (reference sequence).

V is TRBV7-2 and J is TRBJ2-7, with D tentatively TRBD2 (5 bases). Trimming stripped 3 bases from V and 3 bases from J, with 18 bases between. Looked up from germline, CDR1 is SGHTA and CDR2 is FQGNSA. This CDR3 is built from 16 residues. CDR3 amino acids: CASSFQGGSMFYEQYF. The CDR3, as DNA: TGTGCCAGCAGCTTTCAAGGAGGCTCAATGTTCTACGAGCAGTACTTC.

The chain employs TRBV25-1 and TRBJ2-1; D remains unclear. The CDR3 totals 12 residues. CDR1 is MGHDK and CDR2 is SYGVNS in the germline V gene. Between the trimmed V and J ends, which lost 1 base and 7 bases, there was a span of 5 bases. This CDR3 is CASSESRNEQFF. The CDR3 DNA reads TGTGCCAGCAGTGAATCCCGTAATGAGCAGTTCTTC.

CDR3 residues: CASSQGQGSGTEAFF. The CDR3 nucleotides read TGTGCCAGCAGCCAAGGACAGGGTTCGGGCACTGAAGCTTTCTTT. This chain connects TRBV7-6 to TRBJ1-1; the match to TRBD1 covers 8 bases. The trim removed 5 bases at V and 4 bases at J, leaving 9 bases unmatched. The CDR3 extends over 15 amino acids. Germline lookup yields CDR1 SGHVS and CDR2 FNYEAQ.

There are a few counts of this clone. The chain couples TRBV27 to TRBJ2-5, with TRBD1 identical over 8 bases. The CDR3 sequence is 12 residues long. V gave up 6 bases and J gave up 3 bases; unmatched junction bases: 0. Looked up from germline, CDR1 is MNHEY and CDR2 is SMNVEV (reference sequence). The CDR3: CASRDREETQYF. The CDR3 nucleotides read TGTGCCAGCAGGGACAGGGAAGAGACCCAGTACTTC.

This chain links TRBV20-1 with TRBJ2-7, with D possibly matching TRBD2 (6 bases). This CDR3 spans 11 amino acids. Trimming cost V 0 bases and J 7 bases, with 7 bases left between them. The germline V gene encodes CDR1 DFQATT and CDR2 SNEGSKA (reference sequence). CDR3 amino acids: CSARDAGEQYF. DNA for the CDR3: TGCAGTGCTAGAGACGCGGGGGAGCAGTACTTC.

This clone was observed a few times. The chain uses TRBV29-1 and TRBJ1-1; TRBD1 might be the D (5 bases). Germline V gene sequence: CDR1 SQVTM, CDR2 ANQGSEA. This CDR3 region has 15 residues. Trimming left V 4 bases short and J 0 bases short, with 15 bases between. The CDR3 sequence is CSVAGGSSMNTEAFF. CDR3 sequence (DNA): TGCAGCGTTGCGGGGGGGTCTTCGATGAACACTGAAGCTTTCTTT.

This CDR3 is CASSRGQKGEQYF. The CDR3 DNA reads as TGTGCCAGCAGCCGGGGACAGAAGGGCGAGCAGTACTTC. The chain links TRBV12-3 or TRBV12-4 to TRBJ2-7; 7 bases line up with TRBD1. V was pared by 6 bases and J by 6 bases, with 8 bases of the junction left unmatched. The CDR3 is 13 residues long.

The chain joins TRBV29-1 to TRBJ1-4; D is unclear. Looked up from germline, CDR1 is SQVTM and CDR2 is ANQGSEA. The CDR3 loop spans 12 amino acids. The V end was cut by 7 bases, the J end by 8 bases, with 14 bases between. The CDR3 region has the DNA TGCAGCGGGGCCCTTACAGAGGAAAAACTGTTTTTT. Protein product: CSGALTEEKLFF.

The rearrangement uses TRBV6-4 and TRBJ2-1, with 10 bases fitting TRBD2. This CDR3 contains 15 residues. Germline CDR1 and CDR2: MRHNA and SNTAGT. The junction had 6 bases not matched to a gene; V was cut back by 2 bases and J by 8 bases. The CDR3 nucleotides read TGTGCCAGCAGTGACCGCAGCGGGGGGGCCGATGAGCAGTTCTTC. Translating gives CASSDRSGGADEQFF.

V is TRBV7-2 and J is TRBJ2-4; no definite D call. The V gene's germline CDR1 is SGHTA and CDR2 FQGNSA. The length of the CDR3 is 15 residues. Trimming pared 5 bases from V and 0 bases from J, leaving 11 bases between. The CDR3 bases are TGTGCCAGCAGCCCGAGCGTCCTAGCCAAAAACATTCAGTACTTC. Its translation is CASSPSVLAKNIQYF.

This chain connects TRBV2 to TRBJ2-3; 7 nucleotides match TRBD1. With V trimmed by 9 bases and J by 0 bases, 0 bases remained unmatched. The CDR3 loop spans 12 amino acids. Germline V lookup: CDR1 SNHLY, CDR2 FYNNEI. The DNA of the CDR3 is TGTGCCAGACAGGGGAGCACAGATACGCAGTATTTT. Translation: CARQGSTDTQYF.

The rearrangement joins TRBV7-2 to TRBJ2-2; D gene ambiguous. The CDR3 has 12 amino acids. The germline V gene has CDR1 SGHTA and CDR2 FQGNSA. The V end was cut by 5 bases, the J end by 3 bases, with 4 bases between. CDR3 in amino acids: CASSSYTGELFF. CDR3 DNA: TGTGCCAGCAGCAGCTACACCGGGGAGCTGTTTTTT.

This chain connects TRBV23-1 to TRBJ1-6; D unresolved. TRBV23-1 is sorted into the ORF group, with uncertain function. V dropped 6 bases and J dropped 1 base, with 16 bases sitting between them. The CDR3 consists of 17 residues. CDR3 sequence: CASSRVDPGSYNSPLHF. CDR3 nucleotide sequence: TGCGCCAGCAGCCGCGTTGACCCGGGATCCTATAATTCACCCCTCCACTTT.

The chain couples TRBV7-3 to TRBJ1-2; 8 bases map to TRBD1. J was trimmed by 4 bases and V by 4 bases; bases with no gene match: 5. Per germline, CDR1 SGHTA and CDR2 FQGTGA. The length of the CDR3 is 14 residues. CDR3 in DNA: TGTGCCAGCAGCTCCGGACAGGGTAGCTATGGCTACACCTTC. Protein product: CASSSGQGSYGYTF.

The V gene is TRBV2, the J gene TRBJ2-4; 10 bases line up with TRBD1. The trim removed 7 bases at V and 8 bases at J, leaving 2 bases unmatched. This CDR3 region has 12 residues. The germline V gene has CDR1 SNHLY and CDR2 FYNNEI. The DNA of the CDR3 is TGTGCCAGCAAGGGGACAGGGGACATTCAGTACTTC. Its translation is CASKGTGDIQYF.

The genes are TRBV6-5 and TRBJ2-2; no clear D gene. Germline V lookup: CDR1 MNHEY, CDR2 SVGAGI. The CDR3 totals 15 residues. V was trimmed by 8 bases and J by 0 bases, leaving 13 bases between them. DNA of the CDR3: TGTGCCAGCGTTATCGGTCCCGCGAACACCGGGGAGCTGTTTTTT. It specifies CASVIGPANTGELFF.

The chain recombines TRBV6-4 with TRBJ2-5; D remains ambiguous. Trimming left V 5 bases short and J 2 bases short, with 9 bases between. This CDR3 has 13 residues. CDR1 and CDR2 from the germline V gene are MRHNA and SNTAGT. CDR3 region: CASSRHSQETQYF. CDR3 DNA sequence: TGTGCCAGCAGTCGGCACAGTCAAGAGACCCAGTACTTC.

This sequence joins TRBV4-1 and TRBJ1-6, with D perhaps TRBD1 (5 bases). The germline V and J ends were trimmed by 0 bases and 11 bases, with 11 bases remaining between them. Germline-derived CDR1 and CDR2 are MGHRA and YSYEKL. The CDR3 covers 14 residues. The CDR3 sequence: CASSQEGRRPPLHF. The CDR3 region has the DNA TGCGCCAGCAGCCAAGAGGGGCGAAGGCCACCCCTCCACTTT.

With respect to this clone: This same CDR3 is encoded by further DNA sequences in the sample. The chain combines TRBV5-1 with TRBJ2-1, with TRBD2 matching over 10 bases. The CDR3 contains 15 residues. The germline CDR1 and CDR2 sequences are SGHRS and YFSETQ. The V segment lost 3 bases and the J segment 4 bases; nucleotides outside the gene matches: 4. The CDR3 sequence is CASSSSGGAYNEQFF. CDR3 DNA sequence: TGCGCCAGCAGCTCAAGCGGGGGGGCTTACAATGAGCAGTTCTTC.